There are a few counts of the clone carrying this TCR beta chain. The antigen remains unidentified. The method was immunoSEQ multiplex PCR; TCRdb's version includes in-frame clones alone and lacks a portion of them. The sample lists approximately 260,000 clones; around 88% were seen once. The data originate from a study of cytomegalovirus exposure and HLA in healthy donors. Study details: Later analysis reported that the approximately 110 validation repertoires shared the platform of the approximately 690 first-cohort repertoires. Findings of the study overall: Researchers counted 164 TCR beta chains as cytomegalovirus-associated.

The V end was cut by 6 bases, the J end by 6 bases, with 21 bases between. The germline V gene has CDR1 SQVTM and CDR2 ANQGSEA. The CDR3 is made up of 15 amino acids. Sequencing used PBMCs. This sequence joins TRBV29-1 and TRBJ2-1; D is possibly TRBD2 (5 bases). The clonotype originates from a young woman in good health and CMV-seropositive. CDR3 region: CSVTDPGIRANEQFF. The DNA for the CDR3 is TGCAGCGTCACAGATCCCGGGATTAGGGCCAATGAGCAGTTCTTC.